These 2 T cell receptor beta chains came from one sample sequenced in a study of identical twins. TCRdb reprocessed the 5' RACE reads via MiXCR and lists one record per CDR3 protein. The table shows about 890,000 distinct CDR3 sequences, with around an eighth occurring only once. A further study also used this sample, focusing on yellow fever vaccine responses in identical twins.

The sequenced sample consisted of PBMCs. These receptors came from a woman aged 18-35 years in good health.

A few counts support this clonotype. The V call is TRBV20-1, the J call TRBJ2-2, with D uncertain. The CDR3 has 13 amino acids. Germline V gene sequence: CDR1 DFQATT, CDR2 SNEGSKA (reference sequence). Trimming shortened V by 2 bases and J by 4 bases, and 8 bases separated the two germline ends. This CDR3 reads CSARQRVTGELFF. The CDR3 coding sequence is TGCAGTGCTAGACAACGGGTCACCGGGGAGCTGTTTTTT.

The chain uses TRBV6-2 or TRBV6-3 and TRBJ1-4; D might be TRBD1 (5 bases). The CDR3 is made up of 14 amino acids. Trimming left V 5 bases short and J 0 bases short, with 7 bases between. Germline CDR1 is MNHEY and CDR2 is SVGEGT. This CDR3 reads CASSGAATNEKLFF. In DNA form, the CDR3 reads TGTGCCAGCAGTGGGGCAGCAACTAATGAAAAACTGTTTTTT.